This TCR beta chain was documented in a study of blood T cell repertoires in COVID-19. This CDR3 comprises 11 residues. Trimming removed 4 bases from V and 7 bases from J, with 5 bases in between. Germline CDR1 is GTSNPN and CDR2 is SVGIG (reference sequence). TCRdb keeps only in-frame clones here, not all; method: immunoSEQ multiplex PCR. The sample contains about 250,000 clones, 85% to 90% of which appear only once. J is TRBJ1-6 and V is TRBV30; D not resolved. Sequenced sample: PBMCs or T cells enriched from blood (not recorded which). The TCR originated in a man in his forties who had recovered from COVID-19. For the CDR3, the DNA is TGTGCCTGGACTAGGAATTCACCCCTCCACTTT. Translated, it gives CAWTRNSPLHF.